The source of this T cell receptor beta chain is a study of shared clonotypes between healthy human individuals (dated by TCRdb to the early 2020s). Background for the entire study: A few men and a couple of women, aged 18 to 49 years, made up the cohort. Different laboratories and diverse techniques were used to prepare libraries and sequence TCR repertoires, to increase sequencing depth and limit assay-specific biases. Leukapheresis yielded between about 0.9 and 8.9 billion PBMCs per donor. To estimate repertoire size and how much clonotypes are shared between individuals, the study performed deep sequencing of blood TCR repertoires from roughly five healthy adults. For each donor, three plates each were used for CD4 naive and CD4 memory, two plates were used for CD8 naive, and one plate was used for CD8 memory.

The germline V gene sets CDR1 to SGHTA and CDR2 to FQGNSA. V drops 5 bases and J drops 1 base, leaving 11 bases in between. Spanning cysteine to phenylalanine, the CDR3 consists of 14 amino acids. This entry keeps only the CDR3 DNA: 42 bases, framed from base 1. TCR CDR3 regions were amplified from genomic DNA by multiplex PCR using the deep immunoSEQ assay. Genomic DNA extracted from each cell subset was distributed evenly over all wells of several immunoSEQ 96-well plates, and each plate served as one replicate. Each replicate PCR for sorted subsets received 200 ng genomic DNA, equal to roughly 30,000 T cell genomes. Purified libraries were measured with a Qubit 3.0 fluorometer, size-checked on a Bioanalyzer 2100, and measured again with the KAPA Library Quantification kit. Every immunoSEQ 96-well plate was sequenced on a separate single-read 150-cycle Illumina NextSeq 550 flow cell. Turning to the authors' computational methods: Because the immunoSEQ output held only junctional sequences and lacked quality scores, the filtering could not match the filtering applied to full-length reads. Sequences were annotated with PyIR, a Python wrapper for IgBLAST v1.9, using IMGT germline references to assign V/J genes and CDR3. Reads were removed for weak V/J assignments (E-value above 1e-6), missing CDR3, stop codons, out-of-frame junctions, or ambiguous translated residues. V3J clonotypes were defined as sequences sharing an identical inferred V gene, J gene, and CDR3 amino acid sequence. The percentage overlap between two repertoires was calculated by dividing the number of shared unique clonotypes by the size of the smaller repertoire. Three approaches were used to assess repertoire richness: RTK rarefaction, the Chao1 estimator, and Recon v2.1 estimates of unobserved clonotypes. For all TCRbeta clonotypes obtained by the gDNA method from a few donors, generation probabilities were computed with OLGA. TCRdb obtained this table from immuneACCESS and retained in-frame rearrangements with V and J assigned. These tables miss some clones; where compared with another copy, unresolved V genes account for less than half of the shortfall, and the remainder is unexplained. That table is the source of V, J and clone size, and D and trimming were worked out from the DNA. This sample comprises about 680,000 clones, about 91% of them detected only once. The leading ten clones occupy roughly 22% of the sample.

With respect to this clone: The specificity of this receptor is unknown. No base quality information exists; no much larger clone differs at one position.

Study-wide findings and limitations: Because the study included a small number of donors, the genetic and exposure-history diversity represented was limited. Estimated clonotype richness was generally larger for naive than for memory subsets. Compared with non-shared clonotypes, clonotypes shared by all four sorted-subset donors had higher generation probabilities. Incomplete sequencing was indicated by rarefaction of sorted-subset datasets, despite the large sequencing depth. When a handful of donors were compared, the shared fraction of clonotypes was 5% to 6.5% for naive CD4, more than 3% for naive CD8, 2.3% for memory CD4, and less than 0.5% for memory CD8. Based on pairwise subsampling, the degree of clonotype sharing among donors was expected to be affected by sequencing depth. Only blood was sampled, and tissue TCR repertoires likely differ from those in blood.

CD8 naive samples were obtained by positive selection for CCR7 among CD45RO-negative cells, yielding a CD45RA+CCR7+ population from which TemRA cells were excluded. Healthy HIV-negative adults with no recently reported acute infections or vaccinations were included as donors. Every donor was a Caucasian adult residing in Nashville, Tennessee, USA. Blood was collected by leukapheresis, and PBMCs were isolated by Ficoll-Histopaque density gradient centrifugation and then cryopreserved in liquid nitrogen vapor phase. Purity and quantity of every magnetically sorted T cell population were checked by analytical flow cytometry. Each sorted fraction had its genomic DNA isolated and then quantified by UV absorbance on a Nanodrop 2000c.

Source material: naive CD8+ T cells sorted from blood. The cell subset or site label on this specimen signifies: CD45RA+CCR7+. The rearranged chain carries TRBV7-2 and TRBJ1-1, with the D gene too uncertain to name. This sequence was found in a man aged 30 to 39 in good health. The nucleotide sequence is TGTGCCAGCAGCGGGATCCAGGCGAACACTGAAGCTTTCTTT. Protein translation: CASSGIQANTEAFF.